The 7 T cell receptor beta chains below were found in one sample sequenced in a study of cytomegalovirus exposure and HLA in healthy donors. 60 Vbeta and 13 Jbeta primers were used in PCR. Libraries were prepared by immunoSEQ multiplex PCR; TCRdb keeps only in-frame clonotypes and omits some of them. The sample contains 110,000 or so clones, roughly 13% of which appear only once. Input material: PBMCs. Every receptor here comes from a man in his forties in good health and CMV-seropositive.

This clone turned up a few times. Its ends do not fully match the called genes, so a read error is possible. The J gene is TRBJ2-3, the V gene TRBV7-8; D is undetermined. Germline-derived CDR1 and CDR2 are SGHVS and FQNEAQ. This CDR3 has 13 residues. CDR3 DNA sequence: TGTGCCAGCAGCATAGCCCCTGCAGATACGCAGTATTTT. It codes for CASSIAPADTQYF.

The chain carries TRBV19 and TRBJ1-5, with D possibly being TRBD1 (6 bases). There are 16 residues in the CDR3. Germline loops: CDR1 LNHDA, CDR2 SQIVND (reference sequence). V was cut by 3 bases and J by 3 bases, with 15 bases left in between. The CDR3 sequence is CASSILSTGLNQPQHF. The CDR3 DNA is TGTGCCAGTAGTATCCTTTCGACAGGTCTCAATCAGCCCCAGCATTTT.

The V and J genes are TRBV28 and TRBJ1-4, with D maybe TRBD1 (6 bases). The CDR3 extends over 14 amino acids. The ends were cut back, 7 bases at V and 6 bases at J, with 15 bases in the middle. Germline V gives CDR1 MDHEN, CDR2 SYDVKM. CDR3 bases: TGTGCCAGCACCCAAGACAGGCAACATGAAAAACTGTTTTTT. Protein product: CASTQDRQHEKLFF.

This chain connects TRBV20-1 to TRBJ2-7; 10 nucleotides agree with TRBD2. The V segment lost 2 bases and the J segment 13 bases; nucleotides outside the gene matches: 5. This CDR3 has 11 amino acids. Germline V lookup: CDR1 DFQATT, CDR2 SNEGSKA (reference sequence). The CDR3 region has the DNA TGCAGTGCTAGATCTAGCGGGGGCAATTACTTC. Amino acids: CSARSSGGNYF.

The V and J genes are TRBV7-3 and TRBJ2-3; D possibly corresponds to TRBD2 (6 bases). V lost 5 bases, J lost 0 bases, and 9 bases lay in between. The CDR3 sequence is 14 residues long. CDR1 SGHTA and CDR2 FQGTGA come from the germline V gene. The CDR3 DNA is TGTGCCAGCAGCCGGAGGGGAAGCACAGATACGCAGTATTTT. Amino acid sequence: CASSRRGSTDTQYF.

The chain is built from TRBV7-9 and TRBJ2-1; D gene uncertain. This CDR3 region has 12 residues. Trimming removed 2 bases at V and 11 bases at J, with 10 bases between. Per germline, CDR1 SEHNR and CDR2 FQNEAQ (reference sequence). In nucleotides, the CDR3 is TGTGCCAGCAGCTTACCGACAAACCAGCAGTTCTTC. Translating it yields CASSLPTNQQFF.

This sequence joins TRBV7-3 and TRBJ2-2, with D possibly matching TRBD2 (5 bases). The CDR3 length is 11 residues. V lost 5 bases, J lost 9 bases, and 7 bases lay in between. In germline, CDR1 is SGHTA, CDR2 FQGTGA. CDR3 sequence (DNA): TGTGCCAGCAGCCCGGGGAGGGAGCTGTTTTTT. It yields the protein CASSPGRELFF.